These 17 T cell receptor beta chains share one sample of origin, sequenced in a study of cytomegalovirus exposure and HLA in healthy donors. The PCR was carried out with 60 Vbeta primers and 13 Jbeta primers. Assay used: immunoSEQ multiplex PCR; TCRdb lists only in-frame clones, some missing. Altogether about 130,000 clones are present, 66% being singletons, with the ten largest covering approximately 1.7%. Specimen: PBMCs. The origin of the receptors is a human donor in good health.

This chain connects TRBV7-9 to TRBJ2-2; perhaps TRBD1 as D (5 bases). The germline V gene encodes CDR1 SEHNR and CDR2 FQNEAQ (reference sequence). The V end lost 6 bases, the J end lost 1 base, and 18 bases lay between the germline ends. This CDR3 spans 17 amino acids. This chain's CDR3 is CASRKHPGRENTGELFF. CDR3 sequence (DNA): TGTGCCAGCAGAAAACACCCGGGCAGGGAGAACACCGGGGAGCTGTTTTTT. Together with reference TRBV7-9 and TRBJ2-2, the CDR3 gives the full variable domain: DTGVSQNPRHKITKRGQNVTFRCDPISEHNRLYWYRQTLGQGPEFLTYFQNEAQLEKSRLLSDRFSAERPKGSFSTLEIQRTEQGDSAMYLCASRKHPGRENTGELFFGEGSRLTVL.

This rearrangement joins TRBV19 to TRBJ2-3, with 11 nucleotides matching TRBD2. J was trimmed by 2 bases and V by 7 bases; bases with no gene match: 5. This CDR3 spans 15 amino acids. CDR1 LNHDA and CDR2 SQIVND come from the germline V gene (reference sequence). The CDR3 is CASKTSGIDTDTQYF. CDR3 nucleotide sequence: TGTGCCAGTAAGACTAGCGGGATTGACACAGATACGCAGTATTTT.

This clone was observed a few times. The chain carries TRBV11-3 and TRBJ2-5; the D gene is possibly TRBD2 (5 bases). Trimming left V 0 bases short and J 8 bases short, with 7 bases between. Germline lookup yields CDR1 SGHNT and CDR2 YENEEA. CDR3 length: 12 residues. This CDR3 reads CASSLDGGTQYF. CDR3 DNA sequence: TGTGCCAGCAGCTTAGATGGAGGCACCCAGTACTTC.

The chain has TRBV6-4 and TRBJ2-2; maybe TRBD2 (5 bases). In germline, CDR1 is MRHNA, CDR2 SNTAGT. Trimming cost V 3 bases and J 3 bases, with 8 bases left between them. The CDR3 extends over 14 amino acids. CDR3 bases: TGTGCCAGCAGTGAGCGGGTGGACACCGGGGAGCTGTTTTTT. It codes for CASSERVDTGELFF.

Only a few counts were recorded for this clone. This chain connects TRBV6-1 to TRBJ1-5; no clear D gene. This CDR3 has 15 amino acids. Trimming pared 3 bases from V and 3 bases from J, leaving 12 bases between. The germline CDR1 and CDR2 sequences are MNHNS and SASEGT. The DNA for the CDR3 is TGTGCCAGCAGTGAGGGTCAGGTTGCCAATCAGCCCCAGCATTTT. It yields the protein CASSEGQVANQPQHF.

This chain uses TRBV5-4 with TRBJ2-7; a weak D match, TRBD2 (6 bases). The CDR3 consists of 14 residues. Germline V gives CDR1 SGHNT, CDR2 YYREEE (reference sequence). V dropped 4 bases and J dropped 0 bases, with 11 bases sitting between them. CDR3: CASSPDGSSYEQYF. Written as DNA, the CDR3 is TGTGCCAGCAGCCCGGACGGGAGCTCCTACGAGCAGTACTTC.

The chain has TRBV5-6 and TRBJ1-2; possible D gene TRBD1, 6 bases. Germline-derived CDR1 and CDR2 are SGHDT and YYEEEE. V was trimmed by 1 base and J by 2 bases, leaving 15 bases between them. This CDR3 comprises 16 residues. The CDR3 region is CASSLFLGQRNYGYTF. The CDR3, as DNA: TGTGCCAGCAGCTTGTTTCTGGGACAAAGAAACTATGGCTACACCTTC. The whole variable domain, remainder taken from reference TRBV5-6 and TRBJ1-2, is DAGVTQSPTHLIKTRGQQVTLRCSPKSGHDTVSWYQQALGQGPQFIFQYYEEEERQRGNFPDRFSGHQFPNYSSELNVNALLLGDSALYLCASSLFLGQRNYGYTFGSGTRLTVV.

The chain employs TRBV28 and TRBJ2-3; the match to TRBD2 covers 8 bases. The length of the CDR3 is 15 residues. V trimming: 6 bases; J trimming: 3 bases; junction bases outside the gene matches: 8. Germline-derived CDR1 and CDR2 are MDHEN and SYDVKM. The DNA for the CDR3 is TGTGCCAGCAGATCCAGCGGGAGTATGACAGATACGCAGTATTTT. Translation: CASRSSGSMTDTQYF.

CDR3 DNA: TGCGCCAGCAGTCGAGGGGAGGAGGGGGAGACCCAGTACTTC. Translating it yields CASSRGEEGETQYF. The V and J genes are TRBV10-2 and TRBJ2-5; possibly TRBD2 for D (6 bases). The germline V gene has CDR1 WSHSY and CDR2 SAAADI. This CDR3 has 14 residues. Deletions cut 5 bases from V and 5 bases from J, with 15 bases between.

This clone was seen a handful of times. The genes are TRBV5-4 and TRBJ2-5; TRBD2 aligns across 12 bases. V dropped 3 bases and J dropped 13; count of bases not matched to a gene: 7. CDR3 length: 13 residues. CDR1 and CDR2 from the germline V gene are SGHNT and YYREEE (reference sequence). The CDR3 DNA reads TGTGCCAGCAGCTCCGGGACTAGCGGGTCGCCGTACTTC. The encoded protein is CASSSGTSGSPYF.

This clone appeared a single time. The rearrangement joins TRBV7-9 to TRBJ2-1; maybe TRBD2 (6 bases). The CDR3 contains 15 residues. From germline, CDR1 is SEHNR and CDR2 FQNEAQ (reference sequence). V dropped 1 base and J dropped 4 bases, with 11 bases sitting between them. The CDR3 here is CASSLVIAEYNEQFF. The DNA for the CDR3 is TGTGCCAGCAGCTTAGTAATAGCGGAATACAATGAGCAGTTCTTC.

This rearrangement joins TRBV18 to TRBJ2-7; TRBD2 matches at 8 bases. After removal of 0 bases from V and 2 bases from J, the junction contained 9 bases not matched to a gene. Germline-derived CDR1 and CDR2 are KGHSH and LQKENI. CDR3 length equals 17 residues. The DNA for the CDR3 is TGTGCCAGCTCACCACCACTAGGGCTAGCGGGCACCTACGAGCAGTACTTC. Its protein product is CASSPPLGLAGTYEQYF.

This clone has a single count. J is TRBJ2-4 and V is TRBV4-1, with 8 positions matching TRBD1. V lost 6 bases to trimming and J lost 0 bases; unmatched junction nucleotides: 4. Germline-derived CDR1 and CDR2 are MGHRA and YSYEKL. The CDR3 has 15 amino acids. The CDR3, as DNA: TGCGCCAGCAGACAGGGGGGACTAGCCAAAAACATTCAGTACTTC. Translation: CASRQGGLAKNIQYF.

J is TRBJ1-2 and V is TRBV27, with a possible D match to TRBD1 (5 bases). Germline CDR1 MNHEY, CDR2 SMNVEV (reference sequence). This CDR3 is 15 amino acids long. The germline V and J ends were trimmed by 0 bases and 9 bases, with 17 bases remaining between them. The CDR3 sequence: CASSLSSRVGGSYTF. CDR3 bases: TGTGCCAGCAGTTTATCAAGCCGTGTGGGGGGTAGCTACACCTTC.

This clone was seen more than once but under ten times. This chain uses TRBV12-5 with TRBJ2-4, with D tentatively TRBD2 (7 bases). Germline V gene lookup returns CDR1 LGHNT and CDR2 FRNRAP. Trimming pared 6 bases from V and 9 bases from J, leaving 9 bases between. The CDR3 totals 11 residues. The CDR3 loop reads CASGRGGIQYF. DNA of the CDR3: TGTGCTAGTGGGAGGGGGGGCATTCAGTACTTC.

This chain joins TRBV11-2 and TRBJ2-3, with TRBD2 matching over 9 bases. Trimming at V came to 3 bases and at J to 5 bases, leaving 9 bases not matched to a gene. The CDR3 length is 16 residues. Germline CDR1 SGHAT, CDR2 FQNNGV. The DNA of the CDR3 is TGTGCCAGCAGCTTCAGGGTAGCGGGAGCGGTAGATACGCAGTATTTT. Translating it yields CASSFRVAGAVDTQYF.

This clone was picked up a small number of times. V and J are TRBV11-1 and TRBJ2-7; unclear D gene. This CDR3 is 15 amino acids long. CDR1 is SGHAT and CDR2 is FQDESV in the germline V gene (reference sequence). The ends were cut back, 5 bases at V and 0 bases at J, with 14 bases in the middle. The CDR3 coding sequence is TGTGCCAGCAGCCCCCGCTTGCGGCGCTCCTACGAGCAGTACTTC. The encoded protein is CASSPRLRRSYEQYF.